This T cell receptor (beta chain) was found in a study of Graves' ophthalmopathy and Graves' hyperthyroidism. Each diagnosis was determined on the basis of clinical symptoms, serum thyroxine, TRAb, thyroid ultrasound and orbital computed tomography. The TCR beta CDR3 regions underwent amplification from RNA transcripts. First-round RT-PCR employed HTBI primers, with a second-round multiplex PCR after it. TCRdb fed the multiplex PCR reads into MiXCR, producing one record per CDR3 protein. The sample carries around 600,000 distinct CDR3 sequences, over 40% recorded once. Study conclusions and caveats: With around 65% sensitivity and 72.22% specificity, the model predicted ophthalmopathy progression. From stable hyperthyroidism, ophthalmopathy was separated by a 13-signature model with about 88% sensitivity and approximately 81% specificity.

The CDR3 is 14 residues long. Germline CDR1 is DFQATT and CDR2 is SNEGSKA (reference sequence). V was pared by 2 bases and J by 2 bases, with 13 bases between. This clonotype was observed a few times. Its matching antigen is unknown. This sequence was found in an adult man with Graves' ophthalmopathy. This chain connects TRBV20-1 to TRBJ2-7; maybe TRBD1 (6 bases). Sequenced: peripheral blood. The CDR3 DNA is TGCAGTGCTAGACCCACAGGGATACCCTACGAGCAGTACTTC. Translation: CSARPTGIPYEQYF.